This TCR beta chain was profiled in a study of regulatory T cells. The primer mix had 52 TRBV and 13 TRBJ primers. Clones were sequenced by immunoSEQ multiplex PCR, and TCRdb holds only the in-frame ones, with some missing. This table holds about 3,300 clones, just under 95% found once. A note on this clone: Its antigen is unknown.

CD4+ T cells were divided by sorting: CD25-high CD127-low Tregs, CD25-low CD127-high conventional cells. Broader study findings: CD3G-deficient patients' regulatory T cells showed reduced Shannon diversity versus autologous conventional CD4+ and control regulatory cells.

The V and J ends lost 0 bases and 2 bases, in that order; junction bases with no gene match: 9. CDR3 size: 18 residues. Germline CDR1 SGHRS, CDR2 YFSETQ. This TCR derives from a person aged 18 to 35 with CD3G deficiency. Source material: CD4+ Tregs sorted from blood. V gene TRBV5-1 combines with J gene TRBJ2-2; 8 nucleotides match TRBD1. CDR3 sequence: CASSLERAGGANTGELFF. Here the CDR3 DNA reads TGCGCCAGCAGCTTGGAAAGGGCAGGGGGCGCAAACACCGGGGAGCTGTTTTTT.